Many counts were recorded for the clone carrying this TCR beta chain. Germline lookup yields CDR1 LGHDT and CDR2 YNNKEL (reference sequence). V was pared by 5 bases and J by 5 bases, with 12 bases between. This CDR3 contains 14 residues. One entry per CDR3 protein results from TCRdb running MiXCR on the 5' RACE reads. The sample yields 60,000 to 80,000 distinct CDR3 sequences, around 5% seen once. This sample was taken from a study of neurological immune-mediated disorders. The genes are TRBV3-1 and TRBJ2-2; D is uncertain. The sample consisted of PBMCs. The TCR comes from a woman aged 45-65 years with multiple sclerosis. The CDR3 DNA follows: TGTGCCAGCAGCTATAAAACGTGGACCGGGGAGCTGTTTTTT. This gives the protein CASSYKTWTGELFF.